The clone carrying this T cell receptor beta chain was seen a handful of times. The antigen is undetermined. This sample was taken from a study of T cell repertoires in cytomegalovirus infection. Across the whole study: Through public TCR beta signatures, both CMV infection and matching HLA type were indicated.

Germline-derived CDR1 and CDR2 are DFQATT and SNEGSKA (reference sequence). The V segment lost 3 bases and the J segment 0 bases; nucleotides outside the gene matches: 12. This CDR3 contains 18 residues. General observations from the study: In two of eight donors, the top clonotype was HLA-C-restricted CMV-specific. Pooled public TCR beta family frequency picked out CMV carriers with the relevant HLA.

Each CDR3 protein is one row after TCRdb ran MiXCR on the reads. The data show roughly 68,000 distinct CDR3 sequences, roughly 20% seen once. V and J are TRBV20-1 and TRBJ2-1, with 9 nucleotides matching TRBD2. Sequences were obtained from PBMCs, sequenced either directly or after in vitro stimulation (not recorded which). This clonotype was obtained from a human donor in good health (CMV status not recorded). Some clones in this sample may be carry-over from other donors' samples. CDR3 nucleotides: TGCAGTGCTAGTGCCGATTCGGGTAGCGGGAGCTCCTACAATGAGCAGTTCTTC. Its protein is CSASADSGSGSSYNEQFF.